A selection of T cell receptor beta chains follows, all from one sample in a study of Ad26.COV2.S vaccination and SARS-CoV-2 variants. Clones were read by immunoSEQ multiplex PCR, and TCRdb kept only the in-frame ones, dropping some. Among roughly 140,000 clones listed, roughly 90% were seen once. The specimen was peripheral blood, collected after recovery from COVID-19. The receptors stem from a human donor who had recovered from COVID-19. The CDR3 runs from the conserved cysteine through the conserved F or W. A D gene is named only where the DNA matches it firmly. Clone size is given for some rows only: seen once, a few or many times, or a class if the clone is expanded.

>TRBD1|TRBJ1-5|TRBV3-1/TRBV3-2|-
CASSPRQGNQPQHF
TGTGCCAGCAGCCCAAGACAGGGCAACCAGCCCCAGCATTTT
>TRBD1|TRBJ1-1|TRBV15|-
CATSRDRMNTEAFF
TGTGCCACCAGTAGGGACAGAATGAACACTGAAGCTTTCTTT
>TRBD1|TRBJ2-7|TRBV11-3|-
CASSLGDSFDEQYF
TGTGCCAGCAGCTTAGGGGACAGTTTCGACGAGCAGTACTTC
>TRBD2|TRBJ2-3|TRBV19|-
CASSGGGTDTQYF
TGTGCCAGCTCCGGGGGGGGCACAGATACGCAGTATTTT
>-|TRBJ1-1|TRBV4-3|once
CASSQHTGDTEAFF
TGCGCCAGCAGCCAGCACACTGGGGACACTGAAGCTTTCTTT
>TRBD1|TRBJ1-3|TRBV9|-
CASSPSLTGTLSSGNTIYF
TGTGCCAGCAGCCCTTCTTTGACAGGGACCTTGAGCTCTGGAAACACCATATATTTT
>-|TRBJ2-3|TRBV19|-
CASSIRYPDTQYF
TGTGCCAGTAGTATTCGATATCCAGATACGCAGTATTTT
>-|TRBJ1-4|TRBV7-9|-
CASSLRQGGEKLFF
TGTGCCAGCAGCTTAAGGCAGGGAGGTGAAAAACTGTTTTTT
>TRBD2|TRBJ2-1|TRBV28|once
CASGLGLAVNEQFF
TGTGCCAGCGGGCTGGGACTAGCCGTCAATGAGCAGTTCTTC
>-|TRBJ2-7|TRBV3-1/TRBV3-2|-
CASSHPSRSYEQYF
TGTGCCAGCAGCCACCCCTCCCGATCGTACGAGCAGTACTTC
>-|TRBJ1-2|TRBV13|-
CASSPSRGIYGYIF
TGTGCCAGCAGCCCCTCCCGGGGGATCTATGGCTACATCTTC
>TRBD2|TRBJ2-1|TRBV15|-
CATSGLQTGTSGGPYNEQFF
TGTGCCACCAGCGGGCTTCAAACCGGGACTAGCGGGGGCCCTTACAATGAGCAGTTCTTC
>TRBD1|TRBJ2-1|TRBV20-1|-
CSASHRGKTYNEQFF
TGCAGTGCTAGTCACAGGGGCAAAACCTACAATGAGCAGTTCTTC
>-|TRBJ1-1|TRBV7-8|-
CASSSPGLEAFF
TGTGCCAGCAGCTCCCCGGGACTTGAAGCTTTCTTT
>TRBD2|TRBJ2-3|TRBV5-1|-
CASSVSYRTSGTDTQYF
TGCGCCAGCAGCGTCAGTTATCGGACTAGCGGCACAGATACGCAGTATTTT
>-|TRBJ2-1|TRBV19|few
CASSAPGALDEQFF
TGTGCCAGTAGTGCCCCTGGGGCCTTGGATGAGCAGTTCTTC
>-|TRBJ1-5|TRBV3-1/TRBV3-2|-
CASSQVGGNQPQHF
TGTGCCAGCAGCCAAGTTGGCGGAAATCAGCCCCAGCATTTT
>TRBD1|TRBJ1-1|TRBV5-1|-
CASSRQRTGGMNTEAFF
TGCGCCAGCAGCAGGCAGAGGACAGGGGGCATGAACACTGAAGCTTTCTTT
>-|TRBJ1-1|TRBV6-5|-
CASSNLRSAEAFF
TGTGCCAGCAGCAATCTTAGGTCGGCTGAAGCTTTCTTT
>-|TRBJ1-2|TRBV12-3/TRBV12-4|-
CASSRDFNYGYTF
TGTGCCAGCAGTCGGGACTTTAACTATGGCTACACCTTC
>-|TRBJ1-1|TRBV19|-
CASSPLTGVNTEAFF
TGTGCCAGTAGTCCCTTGACAGGCGTGAACACTGAAGCTTTCTTT
>TRBD1|TRBJ1-6|TRBV6-2/TRBV6-3|-
CASSNYTTGINNSPLHF
TGTGCCAGCAGTAACTACACGACAGGGATTAATAATTCACCCCTCCACTTT
>TRBD1|TRBJ1-1|TRBV2|-
CASRRTGAGNTEAFF
TGTGCCAGCAGGCGGACAGGGGCGGGGAACACTGAAGCTTTCTTT
>-|TRBJ1-5|TRBV28|few
CASSIQAEYSNQPQHF
TGTGCCAGCAGTATCCAGGCAGAATATAGCAATCAGCCCCAGCATTTT
>-|TRBJ2-7|TRBV2|-
CASRIGTLSSYEQYF
TGTGCCAGCAGAATTGGGACTCTCAGCTCCTACGAGCAGTACTTC
>-|TRBJ2-7|TRBV18|-
CASSPTGSGEQYF
TGTGCCAGCTCACCAACAGGGAGCGGCGAGCAGTACTTC